The next 24 T cell receptor beta chains were all read from a single sample in a study of patients and donors after allogeneic stem cell transplantation. One entry per CDR3 protein results from TCRdb running MiXCR on the RT-PCR reads. This sample carries about 410,000 distinct CDR3 sequences, 16% of them seen once, and the ten largest clones take 6% to 8%. The sample was blood, either unsorted or a sorted T cell fraction (not recorded which). These receptors were obtained from a human donor who was either an allogeneic HSCT recipient or a stem cell or donor lymphocyte infusion donor (not recorded which). It is not recorded whose cells these are; they may come from a transplant donor.

This clonotype was observed many times. The chain links TRBV7-9 to TRBJ2-2, with 10 bases matching TRBD1. V was clipped by 5 bases and J by 4 bases; unmatched bases: 10. Germline V gives CDR1 SEHNR, CDR2 FQNEAQ (reference sequence). The CDR3 has 17 amino acids. The CDR3 DNA is TGTGCCAGCAGCAGACCCCCGGGACAGGGGACCACCGGGGAGCTGTTTTTT. It codes for CASSRPPGQGTTGELFF.

This clonotype has only a few counts. The rearrangement joins TRBV15 to TRBJ2-1, with 11 bases that match TRBD2. This CDR3 spans 17 amino acids. CDR1 and CDR2 from the germline V gene are LNHNV and YYDKDF (reference sequence). V trimming: 0 bases; J trimming: 3 bases; junction bases outside the gene matches: 4. CDR3 DNA sequence: TGTGCCACCAGCAGAGAGGGACTAGCGGCCCACTACAATGAGCAGTTCTTC. It translates to CATSREGLAAHYNEQFF.

This clonotype was counted once. This chain uses TRBV18 with TRBJ1-2; D is unclear. This CDR3 has 14 amino acids. V lost 0 bases, J lost 5 bases, and 10 bases lay in between. From germline, CDR1 is KGHSH and CDR2 LQKENI. In DNA form, the CDR3 reads TGTGCCAGCTCACCACCAAGAACAAGTTATGGCTACACCTTC. Amino acid sequence: CASSPPRTSYGYTF.

The rearrangement uses TRBV7-6 and TRBJ2-7, with 13 positions matching TRBD2. Per the germline V gene, CDR1 is SGHVS and CDR2 is FNYEAQ. Unmatched junction bases numbered 16, after V lost 4 bases and J lost 4 bases. The length of the CDR3 is 19 residues. Here the CDR3 DNA reads TGTGCCAGCAGCTCCCATCCCTTAACTAGCGGGAGGGCTCGATACGAGCAGTACTTC. Translated: CASSSHPLTSGRARYEQYF.

This clonotype has a count of ten or more. The rearrangement links TRBV7-9 to TRBJ1-1, with 8 bases that match TRBD1. Germline assignment: CDR1 SEHNR and CDR2 FQNEAQ (reference sequence). The ends lost 2 bases at V and 11 bases at J; junction bases unmatched: 10. The CDR3 has 14 amino acids. CDR3 coding DNA: TGTGCCAGCAGCTTAAGCCTACAGGGGGTGGATGCTTTCTTT. Its translation: CASSLSLQGVDAFF.

J is TRBJ2-5 and V is TRBV5-5; TRBD2 is a possible D gene (6 bases). V lost 2 bases and J 1 base, leaving 9 bases between the germline ends. Germline-derived CDR1 and CDR2 are SGHKS and YYEKEE (reference sequence). The CDR3 length is 14 residues. The CDR3 nucleotides are TGTGCCAGCAGCTTTGGGGGGTCCCAAGAGACCCAGTACTTC. Its protein product is CASSFGGSQETQYF.

The V call is TRBV5-1, the J call TRBJ2-5; D may be TRBD2 (6 bases). The V gene's germline CDR1 is SGHRS and CDR2 YFSETQ. The CDR3 extends over 14 amino acids. The V gene lost 4 bases and the J gene lost 4 bases, with 14 bases spanning the gap. The CDR3 DNA sequence: TGCGCCAGCAGCCCGAAACTGGGGGGAGAGACCCAGTACTTC. Translating gives CASSPKLGGETQYF.

The gene calls are TRBV30 and TRBJ1-6; weak D call: TRBD1 (6 bases). The germline CDR1 and CDR2 sequences are GTSNPN and SVGIG (reference sequence). Trimming cost V 1 base and J 10 bases, with 14 bases left between them. The CDR3 is made up of 14 amino acids. CDR3: CAWSAPTGSSPLHF. CDR3 nucleotide sequence: TGTGCCTGGAGTGCTCCAACAGGGAGCTCACCCCTCCACTTT.

The chain is built from TRBV6-1 and TRBJ2-3; no clear D gene. This CDR3 is 14 amino acids long. Germline loops: CDR1 MNHNS, CDR2 SASEGT. The V gene lost 7 bases and the J gene lost 1 base, with 12 bases spanning the gap. CDR3 coding DNA: TGTGCCAGCACGGCGATCCCTGGCACAGATACGCAGTATTTT. Its protein is CASTAIPGTDTQYF.

The sample holds a few counts of this clonotype. The genes are TRBV29-1 and TRBJ1-1, with 7 bases aligning to TRBD1. Per the germline V gene, CDR1 is SQVTM and CDR2 is ANQGSEA. Unmatched junction bases numbered 19, after V lost 4 bases and J lost 5 bases. The CDR3 spans 17 residues. The CDR3 region is CSVGPAGQPGGGTEAFF. The CDR3 nucleotides are TGCAGCGTTGGCCCCGCGGGACAGCCCGGTGGAGGTACTGAAGCTTTCTTT.

This rearrangement joins TRBV9 to TRBJ1-2; D remains unclear. Trimming shortened V by 1 base and J by 7 bases, and 11 bases separated the two germline ends. Germline CDR1 and CDR2: SGDLS and YYNGEE. This CDR3 region has 13 residues. The CDR3 reads CASSVSNAGGYTF. The CDR3 bases are TGTGCCAGCAGCGTATCCAACGCGGGTGGCTACACCTTC.

This chain joins TRBV9 and TRBJ2-2, with D perhaps being TRBD1 or TRBD2 (5 bases each). Trimming stripped 4 bases from V and 2 bases from J, with 21 bases between. This CDR3 is built from 18 residues. Germline loops: CDR1 SGDLS, CDR2 YYNGEE. CDR3 sequence: CASSPRPAGRINTGELFF. The CDR3 nucleotides read TGTGCCAGCAGCCCCCGGCCTGCAGGGAGAATTAACACCGGGGAGCTGTTTTTT.

The chain carries TRBV11-2 and TRBJ2-2; 7 bases map to TRBD2. The CDR3 has 16 residues. The germline CDR1 and CDR2 sequences are SGHAT and FQNNGV. The V gene end was trimmed by 4 bases and the J gene end by 4 bases; junction bases not matched to a gene: 9. The CDR3 coding sequence is TGTGCCAGCAGCTCGTTCGGACTAGAAAGCACCGGGGAGCTGTTTTTT. Its protein is CASSSFGLESTGELFF.

This clonotype was seen a handful of times. CDR3 sequence reads: CASSSLAGGADTQYF. DNA for the CDR3: TGCGCCAGCAGCTCACTAGCGGGGGGTGCAGATACGCAGTATTTT. The J gene is TRBJ2-3, the V gene TRBV5-1; TRBD2 agrees at 12 bases. V shed 3 bases and J 4 bases; nucleotides not matched to a gene: 3. The CDR3 runs to 15 residues. Germline CDR1 is SGHRS and CDR2 is YFSETQ. Together with reference TRBV5-1 and TRBJ2-3, the CDR3 gives the full variable domain: KAGVTQTPRYLIKTRGQQVTLSCSPISGHRSVSWYQQTPGQGLQFLFEYFSETQRNKGNFPGRFSGRQFSNSRSEMNVSTLELGDSALYLCASSSLAGGADTQYFGPGTRLTVL.

This clonotype was seen only a few times. The J gene is TRBJ1-1, the V gene TRBV20-1; D uncertain. Looked up from germline, CDR1 is DFQATT and CDR2 is SNEGSKA (reference sequence). CDR3 length equals 17 residues. V was pared by 6 bases and J by 5 bases, with 28 bases between. CDR3: CSALRARLTNWGTEAFF. CDR3 DNA sequence: TGCAGTGCCCTAAGAGCTAGACTGACAAATTGGGGAACTGAAGCTTTCTTT.

This clonotype was seen a few times. CDR3 sequence reads: CASSVEDVNQPQHF. CDR3 coding DNA: TGTGCCAGCAGTGTGGAAGACGTCAATCAGCCCCAGCATTTT. The chain is built from TRBV2 and TRBJ1-5; D unresolved. This CDR3 is 14 amino acids long. V lost 4 bases to trimming and J lost 3 bases, with 10 bases between them. The germline gives CDR1 SNHLY, CDR2 FYNNEI.

The J gene is TRBJ2-7, the V gene TRBV7-2, with D maybe TRBD2 (5 bases). Trimming shortened V by 3 bases and J by 5 bases, and 11 bases separated the two germline ends. The V gene's germline CDR1 is SGHTA and CDR2 FQGNSA. The CDR3 is 13 residues long. The CDR3 DNA reads as TGTGCCAGCAGCTTGGAGGCCGGGGACGAGCAGTACTTC. As protein: CASSLEAGDEQYF.

This clonotype was detected only a few times. J is TRBJ2-7 and V is TRBV29-1; the D is unclear. V shed 4 bases and J shed 3 bases, with 10 bases lying between them. Germline CDR1 SQVTM, CDR2 ANQGSEA. The CDR3 extends over 12 amino acids. The CDR3 spells CSVVGSYYEQYF. The CDR3 nucleotides read TGCAGCGTTGTGGGGTCCTACTACGAGCAGTACTTC.

The J gene is TRBJ1-1, the V gene TRBV24-1, with 8 bases matching TRBD1. Germline V gives CDR1 KGHDR, CDR2 SFDVKD. V shed 7 bases, J shed 1 base, and the junction held 4 bases outside the gene matches. This CDR3 has 14 residues. CDR3 in amino acids: CATSGQGTNTEAFF. DNA of the CDR3: TGTGCCACCAGCGGACAGGGTACGAACACTGAAGCTTTCTTT.

This clonotype turned up a few times. This rearrangement joins TRBV12-3 or TRBV12-4 to TRBJ1-5; possible D gene TRBD1, 5 bases. The CDR3 runs 14 residues. V dropped 0 bases and J dropped 7 bases, with 10 bases sitting between them. The CDR3: CASSLARVGQPQHF. The CDR3 DNA reads TGTGCCAGCAGTTTAGCCAGGGTAGGCCAGCCCCAGCATTTT.

This clonotype has more than one count but fewer than ten. The chain uses TRBV3-1 and TRBJ1-2; 11 positions agree with TRBD1. Germline assignment: CDR1 LGHDT and CDR2 YNNKEL (reference sequence). Trimming removed 4 bases from V and 4 bases from J; junction bases left unmatched: 2. This CDR3 has 14 amino acids. The CDR3 sequence is CASSPGTGGYGYTF. Written as DNA, the CDR3 is TGTGCCAGCAGCCCCGGGACAGGGGGCTATGGCTACACCTTC. Filled out from reference TRBV3-1 and TRBJ1-2, the complete variable domain reads DTAVSQTPKYLVTQMGNDKSIKCEQNLGHDTMYWYKQDSKKFLKIMFSYNNKELIINETVPNRFSPKSPDKAHLNLHINSLELGDSAVYFCASSPGTGGYGYTFGSGTRLTVV.

This clonotype was seen more than once but under ten times. The genes are TRBV11-1 and TRBJ2-5, with TRBD1 identical over 8 bases. Germline V lookup: CDR1 SGHAT, CDR2 FQDESV (reference sequence). V trimming: 1 base; J trimming: 6 bases; junction bases outside the gene matches: 16. The CDR3 is made up of 18 amino acids. The CDR3 loop reads CASSLGRWGTGQPKTQYF. The CDR3 DNA reads as TGTGCCAGCAGCTTAGGTAGATGGGGGACAGGACAGCCTAAGACCCAGTACTTC.

This clonotype was seen only a few times. The chain has TRBV2 and TRBJ1-2; D not resolved. V lost 7 bases and J 6 bases, leaving 9 bases between the germline ends. This CDR3 spans 11 amino acids. The germline CDR1 and CDR2 sequences are SNHLY and FYNNEI. The CDR3 DNA is TGTGCCAGCACCTTAATCCATGGCTACACCTTC. It yields the protein CASTLIHGYTF.

In its sample, this clonotype was seen many times. The chain has TRBV25-1 and TRBJ2-7, with D perhaps given as TRBD1 or TRBD2 (5 bases each). This CDR3 contains 14 residues. Germline V gene sequence: CDR1 MGHDK, CDR2 SYGVNS. V was clipped by 1 base and J by 7 bases, with 14 bases between them. The CDR3 DNA sequence: TGTGCCAGCAGTGAATGGGGACCTCCCTGGGAGCAGTACTTC. It is translated as CASSEWGPPWEQYF.